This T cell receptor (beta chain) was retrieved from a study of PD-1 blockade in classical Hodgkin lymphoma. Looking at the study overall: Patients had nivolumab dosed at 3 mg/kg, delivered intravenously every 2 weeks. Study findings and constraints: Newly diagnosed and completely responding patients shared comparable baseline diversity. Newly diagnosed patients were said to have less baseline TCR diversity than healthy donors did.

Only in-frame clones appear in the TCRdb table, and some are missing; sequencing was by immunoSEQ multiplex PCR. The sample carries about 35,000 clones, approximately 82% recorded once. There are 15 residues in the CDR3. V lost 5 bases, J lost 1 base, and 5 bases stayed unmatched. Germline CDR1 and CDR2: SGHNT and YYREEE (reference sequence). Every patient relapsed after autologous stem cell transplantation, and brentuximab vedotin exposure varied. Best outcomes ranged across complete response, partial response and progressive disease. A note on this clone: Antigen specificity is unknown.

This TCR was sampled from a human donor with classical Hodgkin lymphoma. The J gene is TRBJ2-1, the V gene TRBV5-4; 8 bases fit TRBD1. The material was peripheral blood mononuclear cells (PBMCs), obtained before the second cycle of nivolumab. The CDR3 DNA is TGTGCCAGCAGGCCTACAGGGGGTTCCTACAATGAGCAGTTCTTC. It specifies CASRPTGGSYNEQFF.